The 22 T cell receptor beta chains listed next were all sequenced from one sample in a study of blood T cell repertoires in COVID-19. Method: immunoSEQ multiplex PCR; TCRdb's copy keeps in-frame clones and lacks some. The sample shows about half a million clones, more than 85% of them seen only once. Sequenced input: PBMCs or T cells enriched from blood (not recorded which). The receptor source for this set is a woman aged 55 to 70 who had recovered from COVID-19.

The gene calls are TRBV30 and TRBJ2-7; D might be TRBD1 (6 bases). With 3 bases removed from V and 0 bases from J, the gap between germline ends came to 15 bases. The germline CDR1 and CDR2 sequences are GTSNPN and SVGIG (reference sequence). This CDR3 has 15 amino acids. DNA for the CDR3: TGTGCCTGGAGGGGAACAGGGATGACCTCCTACGAGCAGTACTTC. This codes for CAWRGTGMTSYEQYF.

In nucleotides, the CDR3 is TGTGCCAGTAGTCCCGGGACAGGGGTGATGAACGAGCAGTACTTC. It encodes CASSPGTGVMNEQYF. The J gene is TRBJ2-7, the V gene TRBV19, with 10 bases identical to TRBD1. J was trimmed by 5 bases and V by 5 bases; bases with no gene match: 9. The CDR3 length is 15 residues. From germline, CDR1 is LNHDA and CDR2 SQIVND (reference sequence).

This clone was detected once. J is TRBJ2-7 and V is TRBV19; tentatively, D is TRBD2 (6 bases). V was shortened by 3 bases and J by 2 bases, with 8 bases between the two germline ends. The germline V gene has CDR1 LNHDA and CDR2 SQIVND (reference sequence). The CDR3 has 13 residues. CDR3 region: CASSMSGAYEQYV. The DNA of the CDR3 is TGTGCCAGTAGTATGTCGGGGGCCTACGAGCAGTACGTC.

The V and J genes are TRBV2 and TRBJ1-3; D gene ambiguous. This CDR3 is 14 amino acids long. Trimming removed 7 bases at V and 0 bases at J, with 10 bases between. The germline V gene has CDR1 SNHLY and CDR2 FYNNEI. CDR3: CASTYSGSGNTIYF. In DNA, the CDR3 is TGTGCCAGCACCTACTCGGGCTCTGGAAACACCATATATTTT.

The CDR3 nucleotides read TGCGCCAGCAGCGCTCCTACTAGCGGGGCGGCAACCGGGGAGCTGTTTTTT. Encoded protein: CASSAPTSGAATGELFF. The chain joins TRBV5-1 to TRBJ2-2, with 10 bases aligning to TRBD2. This CDR3 comprises 17 residues. Germline CDR1 reads SGHRS; CDR2 reads YFSETQ. The trim removed 4 bases at V and 5 bases at J, leaving 11 bases unmatched.

J is TRBJ1-1 and V is TRBV11-2; 10 bases are a match to TRBD1. Germline V gives CDR1 SGHAT, CDR2 FQNNGV. Unmatched junction bases numbered 3, after V lost 4 bases and J lost 4 bases. The CDR3 loop spans 14 amino acids. The CDR3 sequence: CASSSGTGVTEAFF. The DNA for the CDR3 is TGTGCCAGCAGCTCCGGGACAGGGGTCACTGAAGCTTTCTTT.

This chain links TRBV6-4 with TRBJ2-7, with D unresolved. The V end was cut by 5 bases, the J end by 0 bases, with 17 bases between. This CDR3 is 16 amino acids long. The germline V gene encodes CDR1 MRHNA and CDR2 SNTAGT. The CDR3 reads CASSPCGAPLSYEQYV. The CDR3 DNA is TGTGCCAGCAGTCCCTGCGGAGCGCCCCTCTCCTACGAGCAGTACGTC.

The gene calls are TRBV24-1 and TRBJ2-3; TRBD1 aligns across 9 bases. Germline V lookup: CDR1 KGHDR, CDR2 SFDVKD. The CDR3 runs 15 residues. Germline trimming cut 3 bases from V and 5 bases from J; bases unmatched to any gene: 5. The CDR3 loop is CATSDGGTGLDTQYF. CDR3 nucleotides: TGTGCCACCAGTGATGGGGGGACAGGGCTAGATACGCAGTATTTT.

The chain's CDR3 is CASSQVGVQGTYGYTF. As DNA, the CDR3 is TGTGCCAGCAGCCAAGTGGGGGTACAGGGGACCTATGGCTACACCTTC. This rearrangement joins TRBV3-1 (or the pseudogene TRBV3-2) to TRBJ1-2; TRBD1 matches 7 bases. Unmatched junction bases numbered 9, after V lost 1 base and J lost 4 bases. The CDR3 loop spans 16 amino acids. CDR1 LGHDT and CDR2 YNNKEL come from the germline V gene (reference sequence).

The chain has TRBV12-5 and TRBJ2-5; D is unclear. CDR1 and CDR2 (germline): LGHNT, FRNRAP. Trimming shortened V by 6 bases and J by 5 bases, and 4 bases separated the two germline ends. The CDR3 contains 10 residues. CDR3 nucleotides: TGTGCTAGTGGGGCCGAGACCCAGTACTTC. Translated: CASGAETQYF. Combining the CDR3 with reference TRBV12-5 and TRBJ2-5 gives the whole variable domain DARVTQTPRHKVTEMGQEVTMRCQPILGHNTVFWYRQTMMQGLELLAYFRNRAPLDDSGMPKDRFSAEMPDATLATLKIQPSEPRDSAVYFCASGAETQYFGPGTRLLVL.

Note on this clone: The sample has other DNA sequences that encode this CDR3 too. This chain uses TRBV6-5 with TRBJ1-1, with 7 bases identical to TRBD1. The trim removed 0 bases at V and 0 bases at J, leaving 1 base unmatched. CDR1 is MNHEY and CDR2 is SVGAGI in the germline V gene. The CDR3 is 15 amino acids. The DNA for the CDR3 is TGTGCCAGCAGTTACTCAGGGGGCATGAACACTGAAGCTTTCTTT. It specifies CASSYSGGMNTEAFF.

The chain recombines TRBV6-5 with TRBJ2-7, with TRBD1 identical over 10 bases. Germline lookup yields CDR1 MNHEY and CDR2 SVGAGI. The V and J ends lost 1 base and 1 base, in that order; junction bases with no gene match: 4. CDR3 length equals 16 residues. The CDR3 spells CASSYFRTGGSYEQYF. The CDR3 bases are TGTGCCAGCAGTTACTTCCGGACAGGGGGTTCCTACGAGCAGTACTTC.

V usage is TRBV5-4 and J usage is TRBJ1-6; D is undetermined. V lost 2 bases to trimming and J lost 7 bases, with 19 bases between them. CDR1 and CDR2 (germline): SGHNT, YYREEE (reference sequence). The CDR3 has 17 residues. The CDR3 protein is CASSFRNPTPENSPLHF. CDR3 DNA: TGTGCCAGCAGCTTCCGCAACCCAACACCGGAGAATTCACCCCTCCACTTT.

CDR3: CASSSSGDSDNEQFF. The CDR3 bases are TGTGCCAGCAGCTCCAGCGGGGATAGTGACAATGAGCAGTTCTTC. The chain is built from TRBV9 and TRBJ2-1; 7 bases fit TRBD2. V dropped 4 bases and J dropped 5; count of bases not matched to a gene: 9. This CDR3 region has 15 residues. Germline CDR1 reads SGDLS; CDR2 reads YYNGEE.

As to this clone: One junction end does not reproduce the germline sequence, and a read error may be involved. The rearrangement uses TRBV25-1 and TRBJ1-2; TRBD1 aligns across 7 bases. This CDR3 is built from 12 residues. Germline V lookup: CDR1 MGHDK, CDR2 SYGVNS. CDR3 protein: CASTEQGNLYTF. The CDR3, as DNA: TGTGCCAGCACTGAACAGGGGAATCTCTACACCTTC.

CDR3 protein: CASSLGDRVYDEQFF. DNA for the CDR3: TGCGCCAGCAGCTTGGGTGACAGGGTATACGATGAGCAGTTCTTC. This chain joins TRBV5-1 and TRBJ2-1, with 7 bases lining up with TRBD1. This CDR3 contains 15 residues. CDR1 is SGHRS, CDR2 YFSETQ, per germline. V lost 0 bases and J lost 8; bases outside the gene matches: 8.

The rearrangement joins TRBV5-5 to TRBJ1-2, with D hard to call. CDR1 SGHKS and CDR2 YYEKEE come from the germline V gene (reference sequence). The CDR3 has 14 amino acids. The V gene lost 4 bases and the J gene lost 1 base, with 11 bases spanning the gap. The CDR3 reads CASSVDYFNYGYTF. DNA for the CDR3: TGTGCCAGCAGCGTGGACTACTTTAACTATGGCTACACCTTC. Combining the CDR3 with reference TRBV5-5 and TRBJ1-2 gives the whole variable domain DAGVTQSPTHLIKTRGQQVTLRCSPISGHKSVSWYQQVLGQGPQFIFQYYEKEERGRGNFPDRFSARQFPNYSSELNVNALLLGDSALYLCASSVDYFNYGYTFGSGTRLTVV.

The chain carries TRBV5-1 and TRBJ2-2, with D perhaps TRBD1 (5 bases). The V and J ends lost 0 bases and 2 bases respectively, with 11 bases between them. The CDR3 length is 16 residues. Germline V gene sequence: CDR1 SGHRS, CDR2 YFSETQ. CDR3 loop: CASSLAPTENTGELFF. In DNA form, the CDR3 reads TGCGCCAGCAGCTTGGCCCCGACAGAAAACACCGGGGAGCTGTTTTTT. Drawing the rest from reference TRBV5-1 and TRBJ2-2, the complete variable domain is KAGVTQTPRYLIKTRGQQVTLSCSPISGHRSVSWYQQTPGQGLQFLFEYFSETQRNKGNFPGRFSGRQFSNSRSEMNVSTLELGDSALYLCASSLAPTENTGELFFGEGSRLTVL.

The rearrangement joins TRBV10-3 to TRBJ1-3; possible D gene TRBD1, 6 bases. Germline V gene lookup returns CDR1 ENHRY and CDR2 SYGVKD. V shed 8 bases and J shed 0 bases, with 11 bases lying between them. The CDR3 totals 14 residues. The CDR3: CAIGGQFSGNTIYF. CDR3 DNA sequence: TGTGCCATCGGAGGACAGTTCTCTGGAAACACCATATATTTT.

The rearrangement uses TRBV7-9 and TRBJ1-4; D possibly corresponds to TRBD1 (6 bases). Trimming removed 1 base from V and 7 bases from J, with 16 bases in between. The CDR3 sequence is 16 residues long. Germline CDR1 is SEHNR and CDR2 is FQNEAQ (reference sequence). CDR3 in amino acids: CASSLVMSQGSEKLFF. Here the CDR3 DNA reads TGTGCCAGCAGCTTAGTTATGTCACAGGGCTCTGAAAAACTGTTTTTT. The full variable domain, its missing parts supplied by reference TRBV7-9 and TRBJ1-4, is DTGVSQNPRHKITKRGQNVTFRCDPISEHNRLYWYRQTLGQGPEFLTYFQNEAQLEKSRLLSDRFSAERPKGSFSTLEIQRTEQGDSAMYLCASSLVMSQGSEKLFFGSGTQLSVL.

The V call is TRBV3-1 (or the pseudogene TRBV3-2), the J call TRBJ1-5; a weak D match, TRBD1 (5 bases). Germline V gene lookup returns CDR1 LGHDT and CDR2 YNNKEL (reference sequence). The CDR3 length is 14 residues. Trimming removed 5 bases at V and 0 bases at J, with 8 bases between. The CDR3 DNA reads TGTGCCAGCAGCGCAGGGTTTAGCAATCAGCCCCAGCATTTT. It codes for CASSAGFSNQPQHF.

The rearrangement uses TRBV27 and TRBJ2-1; 12 bases are a match to TRBD2. Germline lookup yields CDR1 MNHEY and CDR2 SMNVEV (reference sequence). The CDR3 extends over 21 amino acids. Trimming at V came to 2 bases and at J to 6 bases, leaving 20 bases not matched to a gene. Here the CDR3 DNA reads TGTGCCAGCAGTTTAAGGACTAGCGGGGTTGTTGGCCTAGGGAATTCCAATGAGCAGTTCTTC. It yields the protein CASSLRTSGVVGLGNSNEQFF.